Each of the 13 T cell receptor beta chains below was sequenced from the same sample in a study of control samples from healthy donors and cancer patients. The data were produced by immunoSEQ multiplex PCR, yet TCRdb's version contains in-frame clones alone and is incomplete. The sample holds 130,000 or so clones, 91% seen once. Sequencing was carried out using blood. The receptor source for this set is a young man in good health.

This chain's CDR3 is CASSLVLGFGGYTF. The CDR3 DNA follows: TGTGCCAGCAGCTTGGTATTAGGGTTTGGCGGCTACACCTTC. The chain joins TRBV5-5 to TRBJ1-2; D not resolved. V lost 0 bases and J 8 bases, leaving 14 bases between the germline ends. The CDR3 sequence is 14 residues long. The germline gives CDR1 SGHKS, CDR2 YYEKEE (reference sequence).

The genes are TRBV28 and TRBJ1-2; TRBD1 agrees at 8 bases. There are 17 residues in the CDR3. Unmatched junction bases numbered 19, after V lost 5 bases and J lost 8 bases. Germline CDR1 is MDHEN and CDR2 is SYDVKM. CDR3 protein: CASSVTGQGPRREGYTF. Written as DNA, the CDR3 is TGTGCCAGCAGTGTCACTGGACAGGGCCCGAGACGTGAGGGCTACACCTTC.

The chain combines TRBV4-1 with TRBJ2-6; tentatively, D is TRBD1 or TRBD2 (5 bases each). Germline CDR1 MGHRA, CDR2 YSYEKL. This CDR3 has 20 residues. The ends were cut back, 2 bases at V and 0 bases at J, with 20 bases in the middle. The CDR3 spells CASSQIQSRDGHSGANVLTF. The CDR3 nucleotides are TGCGCCAGCAGCCAAATTCAGTCACGGGACGGCCACTCTGGGGCCAACGTCCTGACTTTC.

The gene calls are TRBV7-9 and TRBJ1-1; D uncertain. V was cut by 1 base and J by 1 base, with 13 bases left in between. The germline V gene encodes CDR1 SEHNR and CDR2 FQNEAQ (reference sequence). CDR3 size: 16 residues. CDR3 sequence (DNA): TGTGCCAGCAGCTTAGATATCTTCAACACGAACACTGAAGCTTTCTTT. This codes for CASSLDIFNTNTEAFF.

This rearrangement joins TRBV6-5 to TRBJ1-1; tentatively, D is TRBD1 (5 bases). Germline V CDR1 and CDR2: MNHEY, SVGAGI. CDR3 length: 14 residues. V was trimmed by 9 bases and J by 1 base, leaving 15 bases between them. The CDR3 here is CARGKGRANTEAFF. The CDR3 nucleotides are TGTGCCAGAGGAAAGGGCAGGGCGAACACTGAAGCTTTCTTT.

The V call is TRBV4-1, the J call TRBJ2-7; the match to TRBD1 covers 7 bases. Trimming at V came to 1 base and at J to 2 bases, leaving 5 bases not matched to a gene. CDR3 length: 15 residues. The germline CDR1 and CDR2 sequences are MGHRA and YSYEKL. The CDR3 reads CASSQVTGVPYEQYF. CDR3 coding DNA: TGCGCCAGCAGCCAAGTCACAGGGGTCCCCTACGAGCAGTACTTC.

The V and J genes are TRBV6-1 and TRBJ1-2; TRBD1 aligns across 9 bases. Trimming took 2 bases from V and 7 from J; bases not matched to a gene: 8. The CDR3 extends over 15 amino acids. The germline V gene has CDR1 MNHNS and CDR2 SASEGT. The CDR3: CASSEWTGVEGGYTF. The CDR3 region has the DNA TGTGCCAGCAGTGAATGGACAGGGGTGGAGGGTGGCTACACCTTC.

The chain has TRBV2 and TRBJ2-5, with D possibly being TRBD1 (6 bases). CDR1 is SNHLY and CDR2 is FYNNEI in the germline V gene. Trimming stripped 7 bases from V and 4 bases from J, with 22 bases between. This CDR3 region has 16 residues. The CDR3 nucleotides are TGTGCCAGCACAATACAGGGATTGAGGGGAATAGAGACCCAGTACTTC. It translates to CASTIQGLRGIETQYF.

This clone was recorded once. The V gene is TRBV19, the J gene TRBJ2-3; D is uncertain. Trimming stripped 3 bases from V and 4 bases from J, with 5 bases between. Germline V CDR1 and CDR2: LNHDA, SQIVND (reference sequence). There are 12 residues in the CDR3. CDR3 amino acids: CASSIAADTQYF. The CDR3 DNA sequence: TGTGCCAGTAGTATTGCGGCAGATACGCAGTATTTT.

The chain combines TRBV4-1 with TRBJ2-7; 7 bases match TRBD1. The V gene end was trimmed by 1 base and the J gene end by 3 bases; junction bases not matched to a gene: 3. Germline CDR1 and CDR2: MGHRA and YSYEKL. The CDR3 has 14 amino acids. The CDR3 DNA follows: TGCGCCAGCAGCCAAGTTGCAGGGGGCTACGAGCAGTACTTC. It translates to CASSQVAGGYEQYF.

The V gene is TRBV6-1, the J gene TRBJ2-5; TRBD1 matches at 7 bases. The CDR3 totals 15 residues. The junction had 8 bases not matched to a gene; V was cut back by 2 bases and J by 5 bases. Germline values: CDR1 MNHNS, CDR2 SASEGT. The CDR3 loop reads CASSESPDRWETQYF. The CDR3 DNA follows: TGTGCCAGCAGTGAAAGCCCGGACAGGTGGGAGACCCAGTACTTC.

This chain uses TRBV29-1 with TRBJ2-2; 9 bases map to TRBD2. Germline assignment: CDR1 SQVTM and CDR2 ANQGSEA. The CDR3 sequence is 16 residues long. The ends lost 1 base at V and 0 bases at J; junction bases unmatched: 3. Here the CDR3 DNA reads TGCAGCGTTGAAGGTCTAGCGGGGACGAACACCGGGGAGCTGTTTTTT. Protein product: CSVEGLAGTNTGELFF.

This sequence joins TRBV7-9 and TRBJ2-2, with D possibly TRBD2 on 6 matching bases. The CDR3 is made up of 14 amino acids. Germline CDR1 and CDR2: SEHNR and FQNEAQ (reference sequence). Trimming took 5 bases from V and 6 from J, leaving 13 bases between them. CDR3 in amino acids: CASSPGSGAGELFF. The CDR3 region has the DNA TGTGCCAGCAGCCCCGGTAGCGGAGCCGGGGAGCTGTTTTTT.